A single sample gave rise to the 5 T cell receptor beta chains below, sequenced in a study of PD-L1 blockade in urothelial cancer. TCRdb's table, derived via immunoSEQ multiplex PCR, lists solely in-frame clones and lacks some. The repertoire holds around 26,000 clones, with 80% to 90% as singletons. Sequenced here: PBMCs, sampled around atezolizumab (anti-PD-L1) treatment. All receptors come from a man aged 55 to 70 with urothelial cancer.

The chain joins TRBV7-2 to TRBJ1-2; TRBD1 agrees at 8 bases. The CDR3 consists of 13 residues. The V gene's germline CDR1 is SGHTA and CDR2 FQGNSA. Unmatched junction bases numbered 4, after V lost 3 bases and J lost 7 bases. In DNA, the CDR3 is TGTGCCAGCAGCTTCGGACAGGGCTCTGGCTACACCTTC. Protein product: CASSFGQGSGYTF. The whole variable domain, filled in from reference TRBV7-2 and TRBJ1-2, reads GAGVSQSPSNKVTEKGKDVELRCDPISGHTALYWYRQSLGQGLEFLIYFQGNSAPDKSGLPSDRFSAERTGGSVSTLTIQRTQQEDSAVYLCASSFGQGSGYTFGSGTRLTVV.

The sample holds one count of this clone. J is TRBJ2-5 and V is TRBV5-1; 7 nucleotides match TRBD1. Per germline, CDR1 SGHRS and CDR2 YFSETQ. The V and J ends lost 2 bases and 5 bases, in that order; junction bases with no gene match: 12. CDR3 length: 16 amino acids. CDR3: CASSLRGEGARETQYF. In DNA form, the CDR3 reads TGCGCCAGCAGCTTACGTGGAGAGGGGGCAAGGGAGACCCAGTACTTC.

The chain has TRBV19 and TRBJ2-1; 9 positions match TRBD1. The CDR3 is 16 amino acids. V was pared by 3 bases and J by 2 bases, with 5 bases of the junction left unmatched. Germline V gives CDR1 LNHDA, CDR2 SQIVND (reference sequence). The CDR3 coding sequence is TGTGCCAGTAGTATTGTGGGGACAGGGACCTACAATGAGCAGTTCTTC. It yields the protein CASSIVGTGTYNEQFF.

This chain uses TRBV2 with TRBJ1-1, with 10 bases lining up with TRBD1. Per germline, CDR1 SNHLY and CDR2 FYNNEI. This CDR3 has 17 residues. The V segment lost 5 bases and the J segment 1 base; nucleotides outside the gene matches: 10. The CDR3 coding sequence is TGTGCCAGCAGTCTGGTGGGACAGGGGTTGGGGAACACTGAAGCTTTCTTT. Encoded protein: CASSLVGQGLGNTEAFF.

This chain links TRBV2 with TRBJ1-5; TRBD1 might be the D (5 bases). The CDR3 has 13 amino acids. CDR1 and CDR2 (germline): SNHLY, FYNNEI. Trimming took off 7 bases at V and 7 bases at J, with 14 bases between the two ends. As DNA, the CDR3 is TGTGCCAGCACTGAGGGGCGGTGGCAGCCCCAGCATTTT. Translation: CASTEGRWQPQHF.